This TCR beta chain was documented in a study of identifying expanded T cells in peripheral blood. Findings of the study overall: Variance in clone template counts between roughly two-week samples significantly increased with total template count across all healthy donors. Around 1.2 clones differed between technical replicates, versus around 15 and 19 over time.

This clone appeared a single time. Its antigen is as yet unknown. From germline, CDR1 is ENHRY and CDR2 SYGVKD. The ends lost 8 bases at V and 1 base at J; junction bases unmatched: 6. CDR3 size: 15 residues. The data were produced by immunoSEQ multiplex PCR, yet TCRdb's version contains in-frame clones alone and is incomplete. This sample has about 63,000 clones, with around 86% found just once. Sequencing input: blood. V gene TRBV10-3 combines with J gene TRBJ2-3; 10 bases line up with TRBD2. This clonotype was obtained from a person between 18 and 70 years old in good health. Here the CDR3 DNA reads TGTGCCATCGAGCCCGGGACTAGCGGCACAGATACGCAGTATTTT. It yields the protein CAIEPGTSGTDTQYF.